This is a list of T cell receptor beta chains from one sample in a study of shared clonotypes between healthy human individuals. This table comes from immunoSEQ multiplex PCR, and its TCRdb copy is limited to in-frame clones, with some not included. This sample has 2 million to 2.5 million clones, with 92% found just once. The sample comprised naive CD4+ T cells from PBMCs. All receptors derive from a man between 18 and 29 years old in good health. Some clones in this sample may be carry-over from other donors' samples. CDR3s include the opening cysteine and the closing phenylalanine or tryptophan. Part of the rows lack a size; the others show once, few, many or a class for expanded clones.

TRBJ1-2,TRBV25-1,.,CASSGGPVYTF
TRBJ2-4,TRBV27,.,CASSRGRGRAKNIQYF
TRBJ1-1,TRBV7-9,few,CASSVRGTDTEAFF
TRBJ2-7,TRBV7-8,.,CASSVSVRSEQYF
TRBJ2-5,TRBV30,.,CAWSPRLAGGQETQYF
TRBJ1-2,TRBV28,.,CASRPQGPSGYTF
TRBJ1-3,TRBV7-9,.,CASSLGRTANTIYF
TRBJ1-5,TRBV28,few,CASSPRRQPQHF
TRBJ1-3,TRBV11-2,.,CASSLAPASSSGNTIYF
TRBJ2-7,TRBV18,.,CASSPTSGTVQNEQYF
TRBJ2-7,TRBV6-1,.,CASSERGVLRGQYF
TRBJ1-2,TRBV9,.,CASSVAVTGAVGYTF
TRBJ2-5,TRBV9,.,CASSPPQVTGGETQYF
TRBJ2-7,TRBV7-9,.,CASSLAGDSYEQYF
TRBJ1-5,TRBV28,.,CASSLIRNNQPQHF
TRBJ1-1,TRBV19,.,CASTPGLPAEAFF
TRBJ2-1,TRBV5-1,once,CASSSSGGSTSGSSYNEQFF
TRBJ2-3,TRBV2,once,CASRASGRSTDTQYF
TRBJ2-7,TRBV4-1,.,CASSQDRGAGGIAWSYEQYF
TRBJ1-4,TRBV7-9,.,CASRTGGGAGDEKLFF
TRBJ2-5,TRBV2,.,CASSDLAGVVETQYF
TRBJ1-2,TRBV28,.,CASSLSGGEGYTF
TRBJ2-1,TRBV13,.,CACSSPTSGRGNEQFF
TRBJ2-6,TRBV14,.,CASSQVGTGANVLTF
TRBJ1-4,TRBV11-2,.,CASSLGQVHNEKLFF
TRBJ1-1,TRBV19,.,CASSITGIDAEAFF